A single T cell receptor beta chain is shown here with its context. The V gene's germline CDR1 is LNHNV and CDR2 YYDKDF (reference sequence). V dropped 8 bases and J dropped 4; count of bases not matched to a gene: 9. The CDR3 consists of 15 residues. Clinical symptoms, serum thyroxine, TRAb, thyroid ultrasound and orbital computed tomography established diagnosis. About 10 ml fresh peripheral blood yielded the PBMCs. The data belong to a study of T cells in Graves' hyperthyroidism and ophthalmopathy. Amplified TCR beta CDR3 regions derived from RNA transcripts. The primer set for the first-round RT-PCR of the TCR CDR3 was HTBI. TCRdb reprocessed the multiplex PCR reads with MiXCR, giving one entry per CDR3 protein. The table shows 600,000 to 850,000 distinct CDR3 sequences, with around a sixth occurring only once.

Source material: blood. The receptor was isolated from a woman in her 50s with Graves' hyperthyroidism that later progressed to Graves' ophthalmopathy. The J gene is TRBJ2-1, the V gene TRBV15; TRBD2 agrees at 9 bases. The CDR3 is CATRPAAGGYNEQFF. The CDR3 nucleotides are TGTGCCACCCGACCAGCGGCGGGGGGGTACAATGAGCAGTTCTTC.